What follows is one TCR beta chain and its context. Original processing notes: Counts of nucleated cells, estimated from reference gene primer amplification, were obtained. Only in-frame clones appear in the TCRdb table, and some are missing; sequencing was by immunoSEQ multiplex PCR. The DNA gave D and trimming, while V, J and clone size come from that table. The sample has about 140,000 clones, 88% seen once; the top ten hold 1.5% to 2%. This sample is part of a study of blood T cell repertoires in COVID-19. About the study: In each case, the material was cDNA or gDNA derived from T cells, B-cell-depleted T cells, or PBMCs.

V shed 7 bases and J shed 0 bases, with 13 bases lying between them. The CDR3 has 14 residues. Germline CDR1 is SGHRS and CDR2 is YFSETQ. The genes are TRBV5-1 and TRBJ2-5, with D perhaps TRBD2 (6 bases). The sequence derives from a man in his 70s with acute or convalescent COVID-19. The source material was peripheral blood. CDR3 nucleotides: TGCGCCAGCTCCCCCGGGACTGACCAAGAGACCCAGTACTTC. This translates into CASSPGTDQETQYF.